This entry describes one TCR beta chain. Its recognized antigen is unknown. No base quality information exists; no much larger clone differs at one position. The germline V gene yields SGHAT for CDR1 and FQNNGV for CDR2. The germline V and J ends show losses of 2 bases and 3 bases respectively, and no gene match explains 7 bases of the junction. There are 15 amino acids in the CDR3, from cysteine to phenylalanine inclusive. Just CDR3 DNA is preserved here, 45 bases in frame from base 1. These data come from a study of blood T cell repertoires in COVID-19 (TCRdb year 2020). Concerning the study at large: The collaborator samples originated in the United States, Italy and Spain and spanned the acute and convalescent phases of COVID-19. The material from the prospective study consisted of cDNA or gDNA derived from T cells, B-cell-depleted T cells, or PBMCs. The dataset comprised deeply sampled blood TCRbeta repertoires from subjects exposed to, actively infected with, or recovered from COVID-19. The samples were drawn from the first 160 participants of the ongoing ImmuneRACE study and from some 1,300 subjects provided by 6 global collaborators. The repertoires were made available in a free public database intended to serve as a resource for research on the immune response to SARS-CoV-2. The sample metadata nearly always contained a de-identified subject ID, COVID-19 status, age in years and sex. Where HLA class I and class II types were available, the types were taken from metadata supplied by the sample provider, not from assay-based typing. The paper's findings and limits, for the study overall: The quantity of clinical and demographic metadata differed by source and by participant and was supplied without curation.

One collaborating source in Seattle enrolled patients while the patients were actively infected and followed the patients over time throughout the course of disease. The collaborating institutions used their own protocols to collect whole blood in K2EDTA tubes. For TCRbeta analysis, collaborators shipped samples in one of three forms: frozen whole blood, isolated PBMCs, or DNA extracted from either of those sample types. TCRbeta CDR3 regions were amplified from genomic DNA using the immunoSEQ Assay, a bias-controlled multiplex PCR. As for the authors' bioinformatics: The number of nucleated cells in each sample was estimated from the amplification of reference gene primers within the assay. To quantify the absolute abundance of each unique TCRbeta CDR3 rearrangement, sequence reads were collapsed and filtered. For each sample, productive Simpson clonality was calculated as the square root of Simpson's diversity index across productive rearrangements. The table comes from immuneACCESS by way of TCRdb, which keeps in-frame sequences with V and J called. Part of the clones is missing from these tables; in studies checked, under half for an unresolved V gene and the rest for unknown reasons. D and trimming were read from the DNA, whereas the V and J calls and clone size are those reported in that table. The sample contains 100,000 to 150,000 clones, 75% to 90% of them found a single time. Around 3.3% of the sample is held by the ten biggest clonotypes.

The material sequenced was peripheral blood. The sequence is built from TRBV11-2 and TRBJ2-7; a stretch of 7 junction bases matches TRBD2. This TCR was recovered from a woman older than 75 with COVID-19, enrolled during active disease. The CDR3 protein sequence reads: CASSLRLADLYEQYF. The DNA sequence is TGTGCCAGCAGCTTAAGGCTAGCGGATCTCTACGAGCAGTACTTC.